This passage covers 10 T cell receptor beta chains from one sample sequenced in a study of cytomegalovirus exposure and HLA in healthy donors. The data were produced by immunoSEQ multiplex PCR, yet TCRdb's version contains in-frame clones alone and is incomplete. The profile covers under 200,000 clones, with less than 90% appearing a single time and 5.5% to 6% taken by the ten largest. Material: PBMCs. The receptors come from a woman aged 25 to 39 in good health and CMV-seronegative.

The chain has TRBV6-1 and TRBJ1-5; 8 positions agree with TRBD1. Per the germline V gene, CDR1 is MNHNS and CDR2 is SASEGT. CDR3 length: 15 residues. The junction had 7 bases not matched to a gene; V was cut back by 1 base and J by 8 bases. CDR3 in amino acids: CASSEGQGPGEPQHF. The CDR3 nucleotides are TGTGCCAGCAGTGAAGGACAGGGGCCGGGGGAGCCCCAGCATTTT.

The rearrangement uses TRBV18 and TRBJ2-1, with TRBD1 matching over 10 bases. The CDR3 has 17 amino acids. CDR1 KGHSH and CDR2 LQKENI come from the germline V gene. V shed 2 bases and J 1 base; nucleotides not matched to a gene: 5. The CDR3 loop reads CASSPVGTGASYNEQFF. CDR3 nucleotides: TGTGCCAGCTCACCAGTGGGGACAGGGGCGTCCTACAATGAGCAGTTCTTC.

The chain is built from TRBV19 and TRBJ2-2, with a possible D match to TRBD2 (6 bases). CDR3 length equals 14 residues. Trimming stripped 5 bases from V and 7 bases from J, with 14 bases between. Germline lookup yields CDR1 LNHDA and CDR2 SQIVND (reference sequence). In nucleotides, the CDR3 is TGTGCCAGTAGTCCGCTCCGGCGGGGCGGGGAGCTGTTTTTT. The encoded protein is CASSPLRRGGELFF.

This clone occurred many times. This chain links TRBV11-2 with TRBJ1-2; a weak D match, TRBD1 (5 bases). V was trimmed by 4 bases and J by 2 bases, leaving 11 bases between them. Germline CDR1 is SGHAT and CDR2 is FQNNGV. The CDR3 totals 14 residues. The CDR3 bases are TGTGCCAGCAGCTCTCATGACAGAAACTATGGCTACACCTTC. It translates to CASSSHDRNYGYTF.

The chain links TRBV20-1 to TRBJ1-5; weak D call: TRBD1 (5 bases). Germline V gene sequence: CDR1 DFQATT, CDR2 SNEGSKA (reference sequence). The ends were cut back, 8 bases at V and 10 bases at J, with 9 bases in the middle. The CDR3 consists of 9 residues. The CDR3 region is CSSQGPQHF. Written as DNA, the CDR3 is TGCAGTTCTCAGGGACCCCAGCATTTT.

In regard to this clone: This sample also contains other DNA sequences that code for the same CDR3. The rearrangement uses TRBV5-6 and TRBJ1-3; D is possibly TRBD1 (6 bases). This CDR3 has 14 amino acids. Trimming removed 2 bases at V and 2 bases at J, with 8 bases between. Germline V CDR1 and CDR2: SGHDT, YYEEEE. The CDR3, as DNA: TGTGCCAGCAGCTTATCAGGGGCTGGAAACACCATATATTTT. It specifies CASSLSGAGNTIYF.

This chain uses TRBV27 with TRBJ2-7; D ambiguous. CDR1 is MNHEY, CDR2 SMNVEV, per germline (reference sequence). This CDR3 comprises 15 residues. Trimming removed 6 bases at V and 0 bases at J, with 15 bases between. In nucleotides, the CDR3 is TGTGCCAGCAGCCCCACCGCCGTTTACTCCTACGAGCAGTACTTC. This gives the protein CASSPTAVYSYEQYF.

This clone was counted ten times or more. The V gene is TRBV18, the J gene TRBJ2-5; 8 positions agree with TRBD1. Germline CDR1 is KGHSH and CDR2 is LQKENI. The CDR3 consists of 14 residues. V dropped 6 bases and J dropped 5; count of bases not matched to a gene: 8. This CDR3 is CASSPTTGVETQYF. CDR3 DNA sequence: TGTGCCAGCTCTCCCACGACAGGGGTGGAGACCCAGTACTTC.

The chain links TRBV15 to TRBJ2-7; 7 positions match TRBD2. This CDR3 spans 15 amino acids. Trimming took 0 bases from V and 0 from J; bases not matched to a gene: 2. The germline V gene encodes CDR1 LNHNV and CDR2 YYDKDF (reference sequence). This CDR3 is CATSRDLAASYEQYF. The CDR3, as DNA: TGTGCCACCAGCAGAGATCTAGCGGCCTCCTACGAGCAGTACTTC.

This clone has just one count. The chain joins TRBV27 to TRBJ1-2; D ambiguous. The CDR3 extends over 13 amino acids. The V end lost 8 bases, the J end lost 4 bases, and 14 bases lay between the germline ends. CDR1 is MNHEY and CDR2 is SMNVEV in the germline V gene (reference sequence). The CDR3 region has the DNA TGTGCCAGCGAGAGTTGGGCATTCTATGGCTACACCTTC. Translating gives CASESWAFYGYTF.